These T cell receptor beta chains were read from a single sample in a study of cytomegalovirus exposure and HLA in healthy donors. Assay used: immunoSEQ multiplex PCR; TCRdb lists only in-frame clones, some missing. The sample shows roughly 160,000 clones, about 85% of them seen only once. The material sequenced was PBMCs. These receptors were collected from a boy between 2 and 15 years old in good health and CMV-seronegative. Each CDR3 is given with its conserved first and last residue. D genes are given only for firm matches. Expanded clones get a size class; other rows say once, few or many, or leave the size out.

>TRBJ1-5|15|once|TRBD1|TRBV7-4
CASSSGQGNNQPQHF
TGTGCCAGCAGCTCGGGACAGGGAAACAATCAGCCCCAGCATTTT
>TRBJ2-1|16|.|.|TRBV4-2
CASSHGDSSSYNEQFF
TGTGCCAGCAGCCATGGGGACTCGAGCTCCTACAATGAGCAGTTCTTC
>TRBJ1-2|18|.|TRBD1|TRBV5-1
CASSLVRDRGVVSYGYTF
TGCGCCAGCAGCTTGGTAAGGGACAGGGGAGTGGTAAGCTATGGCTACACCTTC
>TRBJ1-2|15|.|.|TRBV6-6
CASRSTGLTNYGYTF
TGTGCCAGCAGATCCACAGGGCTTACTAACTATGGCTACACCTTC
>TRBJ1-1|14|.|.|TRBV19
CASSIGGSDTEAFF
TGTGCCAGTAGTATAGGAGGGTCCGACACTGAAGCTTTCTTT
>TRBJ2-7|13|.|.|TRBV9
CASSVDSSYEQYF
TGTGCCAGCAGCGTAGACAGCTCCTACGAGCAGTACTTC
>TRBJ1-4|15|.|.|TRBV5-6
CASSLGGRSNEKLFF
TGTGCCAGCAGCTTGGGCGGGAGATCGAATGAAAAACTGTTTTTT
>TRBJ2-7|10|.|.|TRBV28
CASSFREQYF
TGTGCCAGCAGTTTCCGCGAGCAGTACTTC
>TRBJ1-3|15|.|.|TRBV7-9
CASTSGGYSGNTIYF
TGTGCCAGCACCTCGGGGGGTTATTCTGGAAACACCATATATTTT
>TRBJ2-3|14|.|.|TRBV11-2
CASSLDSWADTQYF
TGTGCCAGCAGCTTAGATTCGTGGGCGGATACGCAGTATTTT
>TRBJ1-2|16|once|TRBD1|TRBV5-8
CASSLPGQGVNYGYTF
TGTGCCAGCAGCCTCCCCGGACAGGGGGTAAACTATGGCTACACCTTC
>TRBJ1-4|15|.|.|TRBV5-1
CASALSHPEREKLFF
TGCGCCAGCGCCCTAAGTCATCCCGAGCGGGAAAAACTGTTTTTT
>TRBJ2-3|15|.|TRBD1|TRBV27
CASSANRGGTDTQYF
TGTGCCAGCAGCGCAAACAGGGGGGGCACAGATACGCAGTATTTT
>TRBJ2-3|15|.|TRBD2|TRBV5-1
CASSKLAGVDDTQYF
TGCGCCAGCAGCAAACTAGCGGGAGTGGATGATACGCAGTATTTT
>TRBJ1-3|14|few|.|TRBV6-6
CASSPLTAGNTIYF
TGTGCCAGCAGTCCCCTTACCGCGGGAAACACCATATATTTT
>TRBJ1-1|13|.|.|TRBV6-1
CASRVGEGTEAFF
TGTGCCAGCAGGGTCGGGGAGGGAACTGAAGCTTTCTTT
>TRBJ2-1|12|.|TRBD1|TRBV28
CASSLRDRGQFF
TGTGCCAGCAGTCTAAGGGACAGGGGGCAGTTCTTC
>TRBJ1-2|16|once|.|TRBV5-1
CASSLNVWYSNYGYTF
TGCGCCAGCAGCTTGAATGTATGGTACAGTAACTATGGCTACACCTTC
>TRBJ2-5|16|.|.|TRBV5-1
CASRPPGGRGGETQYF
TGCGCCAGCAGACCCCCAGGGGGGAGAGGTGGAGAGACCCAGTACTTC
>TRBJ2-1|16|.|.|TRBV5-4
CASSLEFADTYNEQFF
TGTGCCAGCAGCTTGGAGTTCGCGGACACTTACAATGAGCAGTTCTTC
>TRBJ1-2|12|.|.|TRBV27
CASRTRSGGYTF
TGTGCCAGTCGGACACGGTCTGGCGGCTACACCTTC
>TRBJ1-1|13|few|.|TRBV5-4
CASSARVNTEAFF
TGTGCCAGCAGCGCCCGGGTGAACACTGAAGCTTTCTTT
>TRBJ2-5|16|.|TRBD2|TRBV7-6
CASSLVRGESQETQYF
TGTGCCAGCAGCTTAGTTCGGGGGGAATCACAAGAGACCCAGTACTTC
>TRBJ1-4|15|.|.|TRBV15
CATSRDRGSHEKLFF
TGTGCCACCAGCAGAGATCGGGGTTCTCATGAAAAACTGTTTTTT
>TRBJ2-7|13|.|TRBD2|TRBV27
CATTSGSFNEQYF
TGTGCCACCACTAGCGGGAGTTTCAACGAGCAGTACTTC
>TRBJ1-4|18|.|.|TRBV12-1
CASSPRDRGWSTNEKLFF
TGTGCCAGCAGCCCACGGGACAGGGGATGGAGCACTAATGAAAAACTGTTTTTT
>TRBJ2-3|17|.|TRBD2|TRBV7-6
CASSLGTAGGSSGTQYF
TGTGCCAGCAGCTTAGGAACAGCGGGGGGCTCCTCTGGTACGCAGTATTTT
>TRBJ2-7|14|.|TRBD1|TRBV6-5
CASSYSTGPYEQYF
TGTGCCAGCAGTTACTCGACAGGGCCGTACGAGCAGTACTTC
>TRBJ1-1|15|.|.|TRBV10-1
CASSESTDRTKEAFF
TGCGCCAGCAGTGAGTCGACTGACAGGACAAAAGAAGCTTTCTTT
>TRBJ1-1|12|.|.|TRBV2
CASSRLRREAFF
TGTGCCAGCAGCCGACTTCGAAGGGAAGCTTTCTTT
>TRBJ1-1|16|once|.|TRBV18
CASSPQVGGVDTEAFF
TGTGCCAGCTCACCCCAGGTGGGGGGGGTGGACACTGAAGCTTTCTTT
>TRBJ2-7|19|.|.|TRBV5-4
CASTPDEGQITRSYYEQYF
TGTGCCAGCACCCCCGACGAAGGACAGATCACCCGATCCTACTACGAGCAGTACTTC
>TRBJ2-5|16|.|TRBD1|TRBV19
CASSSYPRGGRETQYF
TGTGCCAGTAGTTCCTACCCCAGAGGGGGCCGAGAGACCCAGTACTTC
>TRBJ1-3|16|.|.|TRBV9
CASSNLEKSAGNTIYF
TGTGCCAGCAGCAACCTAGAAAAAAGCGCTGGAAACACCATATATTTT
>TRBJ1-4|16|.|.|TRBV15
CATSRDWAATNEKLFF
TGTGCCACCAGCAGAGATTGGGCTGCAACTAATGAAAAACTGTTTTTT
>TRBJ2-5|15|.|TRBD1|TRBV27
CASSSRTGAGETQYF
TGTGCCAGCAGCTCCCGGACAGGGGCAGGAGAGACCCAGTACTTC
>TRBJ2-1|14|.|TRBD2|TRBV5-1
CASSMGGGYNEQFF
TGCGCCAGCAGCATGGGCGGGGGGTACAATGAGCAGTTCTTC
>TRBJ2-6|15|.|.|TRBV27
CASSSRTGEANVLTF
TGTGCCAGCAGCTCCCGGACGGGGGAAGCCAACGTCCTGACTTTC